These T cell receptor beta chains were read from a single sample in a study of neurological immune-mediated disorders. TCRdb processed the 5' RACE reads anew with MiXCR; each CDR3 protein has one entry. The table has tens of thousands of distinct CDR3 sequences, approximately 3.8% seen once. The material sequenced was PBMCs. The receptor set was obtained from a young man with multiple sclerosis. Both conserved end residues are part of each CDR3. The D gene is left open where the match is weak. Clone size is shown for a subset of rows, as once, few, many or a class of expanded clone.

v_call	j_call	d_call	clone_size	cdr3_aa	cdr3_nt
TRBV2	TRBJ2-2	-	many	CASSEIAAGELFF	TGTGCCAGCAGTGAAATAGCAGCCGGGGAGCTGTTTTTT
TRBV12-3/TRBV12-4	TRBJ1-5	-	many	CASSPRLQGDGQPQHF	TGTGCCAGCAGTCCGAGACTTCAGGGAGACGGTCAGCCCCAGCATTTT
TRBV28	TRBJ2-7	-	many	CASSLTSPYEQYF	TGTGCCAGCAGTTTAACTAGCCCCTACGAGCAGTACTTC
TRBV4-1	TRBJ2-3	TRBD2	many	CASSQAGGVSTDTQYF	TGCGCCAGCAGCCAAGCGGGGGGAGTCAGCACAGATACGCAGTATTTT
TRBV5-1	TRBJ2-3	TRBD2	many	CASSSTSGGADTQYF	TGCGCCAGCAGCTCGACTAGCGGGGGGGCAGATACGCAGTATTTT
TRBV2	TRBJ1-5	TRBD1	many	CASRHRDSNSNQPQHF	TGTGCCAGCAGACACCGGGACAGTAATAGCAATCAGCCCCAGCATTTT
TRBV2	TRBJ2-5	TRBD1	many	CASSEDRGETQYF	TGTGCCAGCAGTGAGGACAGGGGAGAGACCCAGTACTTC
TRBV20-1	TRBJ2-3	-	few	CSLRGRGTDTQYF	TGCAGTCTACGGGGCCGGGGCACAGATACGCAGTATTTT
TRBV20-1	TRBJ2-5	-	many	CSARVQVQETQYF	TGCAGTGCTAGAGTGCAAGTCCAAGAGACCCAGTACTTC
TRBV5-1	TRBJ1-2	TRBD1	many	CASSLVLGQGSGGYTF	TGCGCCAGCAGCTTGGTTTTAGGACAGGGGTCGGGCGGCTACACCTTC
TRBV1	TRBJ1-1	-	many	CTSSPYRSNTEAFF	TGCACCAGCAGCCCATATCGTTCGAACACTGAAGCTTTCTTT
TRBV7-6	TRBJ2-3	-	many	CASSLAAGVADTQYF	TGTGCCAGCAGCTTAGCGGCGGGTGTGGCAGATACGCAGTATTTT
TRBV10-3	TRBJ1-1	-	many	CAISDIGTEAFF	TGTGCCATCAGTGACATAGGGACTGAAGCTTTCTTT
TRBV20-1	TRBJ1-1	-	many	CSARPGKMNTEAFF	TGCAGTGCTAGACCAGGGAAAATGAACACTGAAGCTTTCTTT
TRBV20-1	TRBJ1-2	TRBD1	many	CSARQRDRGQDYYGYTF	TGCAGTGCTAGACAGAGGGACAGGGGGCAGGACTACTATGGCTACACCTTC
TRBV5-6	TRBJ2-4	-	many	CASSAEGKGANIQYF	TGTGCCAGCAGCGCGGAGGGAAAGGGGGCGAACATTCAGTACTTC
TRBV12-3/TRBV12-4	TRBJ2-1	-	many	CASSHTLDRPFDEQFF	TGTGCCAGCAGCCACACGCTAGATCGCCCCTTCGATGAGCAGTTCTTC
TRBV12-3/TRBV12-4	TRBJ1-1	TRBD1	many	CASTLGQGNTEAFF	TGTGCCAGCACCTTGGGACAGGGGAACACTGAAGCTTTCTTT
TRBV20-1	TRBJ1-4	-	many	CSAREGSGNEKLFF	TGCAGTGCTAGAGAGGGGAGCGGGAATGAAAAACTGTTTTTT
TRBV7-2	TRBJ2-3	TRBD2	many	CASSSVAAIAGESTDTQYF	TGTGCCAGCAGCTCAGTTGCCGCAATAGCGGGGGAGAGCACAGATACGCAGTATTTT
TRBV6-1	TRBJ1-4	TRBD1	many	CASRRVQGAEKLFF	TGTGCCAGCCGACGAGTCCAGGGGGCTGAAAAACTGTTTTTT
TRBV25-1	TRBJ1-1	-	-	CASTGNEAFF	TGTGCCAGCACCGGAAATGAAGCTTTCTTT
TRBV5-1	TRBJ1-2	TRBD1	many	CASRATGGVDGYTF	TGCGCCAGCAGGGCAACAGGGGGGGTCGATGGCTACACCTTC
TRBV20-1	TRBJ2-1	TRBD2	many	CSARDLLAENHNEQFF	TGCAGTGCTAGGGACTTACTAGCGGAGAACCACAATGAGCAGTTCTTC
TRBV7-7	TRBJ2-5	TRBD2	many	CASSLGLAGTQETQYF	TGTGCTAGCAGCCTAGGGCTAGCGGGGACCCAAGAGACCCAGTACTTC
TRBV20-1	TRBJ1-1	-	many	CSARKGTGMNTEAFF	TGCAGTGCTAGAAAAGGGACGGGCATGAACACTGAAGCTTTCTTT
TRBV5-6	TRBJ1-5	-	-	CASSLWSTPIGGQPQHF	TGTGCCAGCAGCTTATGGTCTACCCCAATCGGCGGTCAGCCCCAGCATTTT